The entry below gives a single TCR beta chain sequence along with its context. Its specificity is not known. V was trimmed by 0 bases and J by 7 bases, leaving 16 bases between them. Looked up from germline, CDR1 is MNHNS and CDR2 is SASEGT. The CDR3 totals 17 residues. Method: immunoSEQ multiplex PCR; TCRdb's copy keeps in-frame clones and lacks some. This table holds about 160,000 clones, around nine tenths found once. The sample originates from a study of cytomegalovirus exposure and HLA in healthy donors. Findings of the study overall: Reported results showed that the classifier diagnosed cytomegalovirus status with high specificity and sensitivity. Within the 120 or so validation repertoires, first-cohort TCR clusters tended to co-occur, according to a later analysis.

The specimen sequenced was PBMCs. The V gene is TRBV6-1, the J gene TRBJ1-6, with D possibly being TRBD1 (5 bases). The clonotype originates from a woman aged 18-29 years in good health and CMV-seronegative. The chain's CDR3 is CASSEAGGGGPNSPLHF. DNA for the CDR3: TGTGCCAGCAGTGAAGCAGGCGGGGGAGGACCAAATTCACCCCTCCACTTT.